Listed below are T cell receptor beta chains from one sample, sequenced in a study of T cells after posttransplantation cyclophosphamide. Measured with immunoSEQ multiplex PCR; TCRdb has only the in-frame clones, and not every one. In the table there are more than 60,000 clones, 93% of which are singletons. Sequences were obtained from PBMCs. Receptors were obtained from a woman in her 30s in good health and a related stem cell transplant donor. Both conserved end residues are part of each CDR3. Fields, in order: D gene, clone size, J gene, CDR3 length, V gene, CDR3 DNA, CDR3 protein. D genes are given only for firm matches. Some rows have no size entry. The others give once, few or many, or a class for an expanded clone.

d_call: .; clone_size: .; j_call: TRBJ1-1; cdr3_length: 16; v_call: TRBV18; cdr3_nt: TGTGCCAGCTCACGGAGCACGGGGGGAATAAACACTGAAGCTTTCTTT; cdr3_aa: CASSRSTGGINTEAFF
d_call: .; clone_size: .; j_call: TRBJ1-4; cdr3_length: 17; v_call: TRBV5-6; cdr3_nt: TGTGCCAGCAGCTTGGGAACTACCCCTGCAACTAATGAAAAACTGTTTTTT; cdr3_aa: CASSLGTTPATNEKLFF
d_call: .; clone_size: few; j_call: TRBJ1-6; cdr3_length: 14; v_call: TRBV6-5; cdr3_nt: TGTGCCAGCAGTTACGGGGGGTCCAATTCACCCCTCCACTTT; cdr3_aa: CASSYGGSNSPLHF
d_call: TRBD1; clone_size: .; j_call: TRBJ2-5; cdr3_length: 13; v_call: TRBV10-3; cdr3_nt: TGTGCCATCGGGGACAGGGAAAGTTTGACCCAGTACTTC; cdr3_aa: CAIGDRESLTQYF
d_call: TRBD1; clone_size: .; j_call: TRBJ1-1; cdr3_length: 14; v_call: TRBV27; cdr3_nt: TGTGCCAGCAGTTTACAGGGGGTGATCACTGAAGCTTTCTTT; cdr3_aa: CASSLQGVITEAFF
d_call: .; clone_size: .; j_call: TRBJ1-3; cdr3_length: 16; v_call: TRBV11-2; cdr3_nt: TGTGCCAGCAGCTCCTTTGACCGGGACGGTGGAAACACCATATATTTT; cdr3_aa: CASSSFDRDGGNTIYF
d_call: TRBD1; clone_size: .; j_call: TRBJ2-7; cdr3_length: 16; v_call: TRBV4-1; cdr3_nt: TGCGCCAGCAGCCGGACCGGGACAGGGGATGGCTACGAGCAGTACTTC; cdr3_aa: CASSRTGTGDGYEQYF
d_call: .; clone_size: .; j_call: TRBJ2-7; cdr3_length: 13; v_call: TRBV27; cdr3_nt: TGTGCCAGCGAAGGGGGGTCCCCCTACGAGCAGTACTTC; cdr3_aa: CASEGGSPYEQYF
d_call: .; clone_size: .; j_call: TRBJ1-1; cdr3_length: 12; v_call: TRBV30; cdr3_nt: TGTGCCTGTAACAGGGTAGATACTGAAGCTTTCTTT; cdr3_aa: CACNRVDTEAFF
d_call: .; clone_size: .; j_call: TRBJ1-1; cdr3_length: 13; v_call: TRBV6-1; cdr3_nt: TGTGCCAGCAGTCCAAAGAGGGGCACTGAAGCTTTCTTT; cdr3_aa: CASSPKRGTEAFF
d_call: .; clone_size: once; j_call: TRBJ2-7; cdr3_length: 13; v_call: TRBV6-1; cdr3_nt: TGTGCCACCGAGGCCAGGGAAACGTACGAGCAGTACTTC; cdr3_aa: CATEARETYEQYF
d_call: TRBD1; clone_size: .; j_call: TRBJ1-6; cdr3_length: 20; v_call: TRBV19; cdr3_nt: TGTGCCAGTAGGGGGACGACAGGGGGCGGTGGAAGCTCCTATAATTCACCCCTCCACTTT; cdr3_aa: CASRGTTGGGGSSYNSPLHF
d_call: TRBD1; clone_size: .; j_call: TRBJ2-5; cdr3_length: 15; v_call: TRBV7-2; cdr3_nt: TGTGCCAGCAGCTTAGGGGACAGGGACGCGGAGACCCAGTACTTC; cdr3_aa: CASSLGDRDAETQYF
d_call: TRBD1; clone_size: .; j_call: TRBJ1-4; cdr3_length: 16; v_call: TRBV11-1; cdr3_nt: TGTGCCAGCAGCTACAGGGGAGGTACAGCTAATGAAAAACTGTTTTTT; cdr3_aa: CASSYRGGTANEKLFF
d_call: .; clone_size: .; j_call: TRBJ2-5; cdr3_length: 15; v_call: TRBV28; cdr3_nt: TGTGCCAGCAGTTTCGCGGGACGAGGGGAAGAGACCCAGTACTTC; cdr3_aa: CASSFAGRGEETQYF
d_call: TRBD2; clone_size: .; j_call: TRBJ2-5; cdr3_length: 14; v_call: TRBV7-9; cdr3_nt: TGTGCCAGCCTCTCCACGGGGGGCCAAGAGACCCAGTACTTC; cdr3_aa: CASLSTGGQETQYF
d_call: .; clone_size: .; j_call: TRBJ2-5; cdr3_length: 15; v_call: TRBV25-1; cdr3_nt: TGTGCCAGCAGCAGGGGGGGGGTAGGGGGGGAGACCCAGTACTTC; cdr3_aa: CASSRGGVGGETQYF
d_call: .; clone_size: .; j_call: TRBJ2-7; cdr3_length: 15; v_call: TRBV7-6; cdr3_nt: TGTGCCAGCAGCTCTAACCCCGGGGACTCCTACGAGCAGTACTTC; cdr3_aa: CASSSNPGDSYEQYF
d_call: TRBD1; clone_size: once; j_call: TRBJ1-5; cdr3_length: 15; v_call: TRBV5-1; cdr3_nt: TGCGCCAGCAGCTTGGAGGGACAGATGAATCAGCCCCAGCATTTT; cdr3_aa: CASSLEGQMNQPQHF
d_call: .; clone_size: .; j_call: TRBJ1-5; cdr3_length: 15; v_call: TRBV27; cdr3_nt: TGTGCCAGCAGCGGCCTAGGGATCAGCAATCAGCCCCAGCATTTT; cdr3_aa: CASSGLGISNQPQHF
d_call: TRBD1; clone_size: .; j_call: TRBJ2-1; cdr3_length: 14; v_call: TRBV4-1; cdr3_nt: TGCGCCAGCAGCCGCGGACAGGGGGCGAATGAGCAGTTCTTC; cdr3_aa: CASSRGQGANEQFF
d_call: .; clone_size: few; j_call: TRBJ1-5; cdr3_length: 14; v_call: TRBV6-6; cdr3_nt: TGTGCCAGCAGACCCGGGGGAGTGGGGCAGCCCCAGCATTTT; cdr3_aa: CASRPGGVGQPQHF
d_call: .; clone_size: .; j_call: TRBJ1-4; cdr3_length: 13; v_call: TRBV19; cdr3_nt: TGTGCCAGTAGTATCGGTCCGACTGAAAAACTGTTTTTT; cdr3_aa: CASSIGPTEKLFF
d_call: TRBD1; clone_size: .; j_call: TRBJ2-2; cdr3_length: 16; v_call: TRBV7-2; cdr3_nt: TGTGCCAGCAGCTTAGGGCAGGGGGCAAACACCGGGGAGCTGTTTTTT; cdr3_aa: CASSLGQGANTGELFF
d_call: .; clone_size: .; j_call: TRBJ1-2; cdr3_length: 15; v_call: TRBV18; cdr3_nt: TGTGCCAGCTCACCAGGGGCAAACCTTAACTATGGCTACACCTTC; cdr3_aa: CASSPGANLNYGYTF
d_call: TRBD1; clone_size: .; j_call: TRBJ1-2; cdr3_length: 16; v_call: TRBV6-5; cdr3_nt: TGTGCCAGCAGTTTTTTACCGGGACAGGGGGCGCGCGGCTACACCTTC; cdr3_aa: CASSFLPGQGARGYTF
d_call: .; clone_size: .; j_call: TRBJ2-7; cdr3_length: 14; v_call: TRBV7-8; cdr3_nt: TGTGCCAGCAGCTTAGGTGCTACGGGCTACGAGCAGTACTTC; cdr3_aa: CASSLGATGYEQYF
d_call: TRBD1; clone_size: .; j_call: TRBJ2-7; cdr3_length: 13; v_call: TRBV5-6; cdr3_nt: TGTGCCAGCAGCTTGACAGGGGGCTACGAGCAGTACTTC; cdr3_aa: CASSLTGGYEQYF
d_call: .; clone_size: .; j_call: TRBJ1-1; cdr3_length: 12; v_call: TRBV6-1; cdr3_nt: TGTGCCAGCAGCCTCGTCAGGGTTGAAGCTTTCTTT; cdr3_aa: CASSLVRVEAFF
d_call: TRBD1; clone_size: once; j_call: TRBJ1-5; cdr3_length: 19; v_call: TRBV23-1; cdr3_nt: TGCGCCAGCAGTCAATCCGATTTTCCAGGGGGCTATGGCAATCAGCCCCAGCATTTT; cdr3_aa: CASSQSDFPGGYGNQPQHF
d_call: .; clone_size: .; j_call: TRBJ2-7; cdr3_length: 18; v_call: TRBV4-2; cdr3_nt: TGTGCCAGCAGCCAGGTCGTCCAGATTGCTGGGGCCCCCGTCGAGCAGTACTTC; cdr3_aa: CASSQVVQIAGAPVEQYF
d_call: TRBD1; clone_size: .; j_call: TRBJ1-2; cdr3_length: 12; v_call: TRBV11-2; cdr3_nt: TGTGCCAGCCTGGGACAGGGGGCGGGCTACACCTTC; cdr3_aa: CASLGQGAGYTF
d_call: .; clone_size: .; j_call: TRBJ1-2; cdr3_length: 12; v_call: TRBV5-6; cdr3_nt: TGTGCCAGCAGCTTCGACAGCTATGGCTACACCTTC; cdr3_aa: CASSFDSYGYTF
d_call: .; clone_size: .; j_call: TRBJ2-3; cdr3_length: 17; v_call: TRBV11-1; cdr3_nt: TGTGCCAGCAGCTCCGAACTGTGGAGCGGGCGGGACGATACGCAGTATTTT; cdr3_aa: CASSSELWSGRDDTQYF
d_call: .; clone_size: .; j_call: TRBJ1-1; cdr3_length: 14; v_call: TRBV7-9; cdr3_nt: TGTGCCAGCAGCTTGCCCGCCAGGAACACTGAAGCTTTCTTT; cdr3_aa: CASSLPARNTEAFF
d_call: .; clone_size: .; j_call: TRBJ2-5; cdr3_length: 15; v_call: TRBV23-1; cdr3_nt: TGCGCCAGCATAACCACTAGGTTTGACCAAGAGACCCAGTACTTC; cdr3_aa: CASITTRFDQETQYF
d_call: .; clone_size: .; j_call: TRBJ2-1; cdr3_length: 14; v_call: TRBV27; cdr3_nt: TGTGCCAGCAGTTCAACCTCCGGGGGCAATGAGCAGTTCTTC; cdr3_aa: CASSSTSGGNEQFF
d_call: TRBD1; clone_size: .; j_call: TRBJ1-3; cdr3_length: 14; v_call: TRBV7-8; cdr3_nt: TGTGCCAGCAGCTTTGGACAGGAGGGAAACACCATATATTTT; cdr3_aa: CASSFGQEGNTIYF
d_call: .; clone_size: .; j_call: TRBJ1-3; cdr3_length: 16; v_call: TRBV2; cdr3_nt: TGTGCCAGCAGTGAAGGGACGGCAAACTCTGGAAACACCATATATTTT; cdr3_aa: CASSEGTANSGNTIYF
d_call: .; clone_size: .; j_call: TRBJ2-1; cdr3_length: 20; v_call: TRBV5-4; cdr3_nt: TGTGCCAGCAGCGGGGCGAGACAGAGCAACAACCTCCTTAGTAACAATGAGCAGTTCTTC; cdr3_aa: CASSGARQSNNLLSNNEQFF
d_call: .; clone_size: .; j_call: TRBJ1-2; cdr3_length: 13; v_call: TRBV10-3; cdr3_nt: TGTGCCATCAGTGACGGGATTCTCTATGGCTACACCTTC; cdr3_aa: CAISDGILYGYTF
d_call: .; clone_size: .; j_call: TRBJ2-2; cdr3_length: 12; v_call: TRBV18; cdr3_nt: TGTGCCAGCTCACCACAGGGCGGGGAGCTGTTTTTT; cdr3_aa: CASSPQGGELFF
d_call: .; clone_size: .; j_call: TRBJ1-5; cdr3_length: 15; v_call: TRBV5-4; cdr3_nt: TGTGCCAGCAGCCTAACGCCCGGACTCAATCAGCCCCAGCATTTT; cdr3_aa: CASSLTPGLNQPQHF
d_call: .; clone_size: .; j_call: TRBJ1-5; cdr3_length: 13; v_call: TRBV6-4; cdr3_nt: TGTGCCAGCAGTCTATTGGAGGGGCAGCCCCAGCATTTT; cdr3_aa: CASSLLEGQPQHF
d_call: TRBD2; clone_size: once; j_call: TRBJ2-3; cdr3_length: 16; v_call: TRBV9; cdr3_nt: TGTGCCAGCAGTCTAGCGGGGGGCCAAGTGGGAGATACGCAGTATTTT; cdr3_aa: CASSLAGGQVGDTQYF
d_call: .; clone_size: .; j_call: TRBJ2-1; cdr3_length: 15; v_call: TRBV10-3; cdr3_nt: TGTGCCATCAGTGAGCTCGGGGGCTCCTACAATGAGCAGTTCTTC; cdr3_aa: CAISELGGSYNEQFF
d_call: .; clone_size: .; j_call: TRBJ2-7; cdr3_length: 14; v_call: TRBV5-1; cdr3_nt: TGCGCCAGCAGCTTGGAGACAGTATCCTACGAGCAGTACTTC; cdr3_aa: CASSLETVSYEQYF
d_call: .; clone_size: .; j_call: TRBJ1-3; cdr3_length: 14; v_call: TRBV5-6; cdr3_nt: TGTGCCAGCCTCGAGCTGGACTCTGGAAACACCATATATTTT; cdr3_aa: CASLELDSGNTIYF
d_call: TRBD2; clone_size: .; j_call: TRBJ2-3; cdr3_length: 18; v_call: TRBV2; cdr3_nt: TGTGCCAGCAGTTTCTGGGCGGAAGCGGGGCTTCGAGGGGATACGCAGTATTTT; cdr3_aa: CASSFWAEAGLRGDTQYF